Reported below is one T cell receptor beta chain. The specificity of this receptor is unknown. Qualities for individual bases were not recorded, and no much larger clone is one base off. The CDR3, cysteine through phenylalanine, is 12 amino acids long. Of the read, only the CDR3 DNA is kept; its 36 bases are in frame from base 1. V loses 6 bases of germline sequence and J loses 4 bases, and the interval between the two ends is 10 bases. The germline V gene sets CDR1 to ENHRY and CDR2 to SYGVKD. This sample is part of a study of Tregs in tolerant kidney transplant recipients (dated by TCRdb to the late 2010s). Describing the broader study: The study applied TCRbeta sequencing to find donor-specific regulatory T cells before combined kidney and bone marrow transplantation and then followed those same cells after transplant.

Explained via the paper, the time point label denotes: 6 months after combined kidney and bone marrow transplant. The transplants used related donors with nonmyeloablative bone marrow transplantation, and mixed chimerism in the human trials was transient. Thawed PBMCs were FACS-sorted into unstimulated Tregs (CD4+CD25+CD127-), CD4+ non-Tregs (CD4+CD25-), CD4 cells and CD8 cells. The patients were a few recipients of combined kidney and bone marrow transplants from the ITN036ST trial, and samples were available only for these trial subjects. Healthy control blood was processed by Ficoll density gradient to PBMCs and cryopreserved; patient PBMCs were collected before and after transplant. For TCRbeta CDR3 sequencing, genomic DNA was extracted from sorted cells using the QIAGEN DNeasy Blood and Tissue Kit. High-throughput TCRbeta CDR3 sequencing, including PCR amplification with bias correction and internal controls, was performed commercially through immunoSEQ. As for the original processing: A unique productive TCRbeta sequence was defined by the CDR3 nucleotide sequence when primers matched, and otherwise by the CDR3 amino acid sequence together with the Vbeta and Jbeta genes. To correct sorting error, sequences shared between sorted populations at a frequency ratio of 2:1 or less were removed; the rest were assigned to the higher population. A sequence counted as donor-reactive if, in CFSE-low cells, the sequence had a frequency of at least 0.01% and was expanded at least 5-fold compared with unstimulated cells. Jensen-Shannon divergence, calculated on the top 100 TCRbeta sequences ranked by frequency, was used to quantify repertoire divergence. For samples with multiple sequencing runs, sorting error was corrected separately for each run before the runs were pooled. The source is immuneACCESS, and TCRdb retained only in-frame sequences with V and J called. Part of the clones is not carried over; for the studies checked, unresolved V genes explain less than half of this, and the remainder is unexplained. D and trimming come from the DNA, and the V and J calls and clone size come from that table. Counted in this sample were about 64,000 clones; about 87% of them appeared once. The ten largest account for more than 3% of the sample.

Results and caveats for the whole study, not just this receptor: The study was constrained by small patient numbers, and validation of the findings is required in larger populations and under other immunosuppression protocols. Donor-specific Treg expansion was found to exceed global Treg expansion in tolerant patients, suggesting antigen-driven rather than nonspecific expansion. Although technical replication error seemed to be minimal, the question of biological reproducibility was not addressed directly. Expanding Tregs with activated donor B cells appeared to identify the most biologically relevant and donor-specific TCRbeta repertoire. For some patients the PCR primers changed over time, which made it impossible to compare the samples from those patients at the nucleotide level.

Recombination connected TRBV10-3 to TRBJ2-7, and possibly TRBD2, on 5 matching bases. The specimen was CD4+ T cells from blood (PBMCs), collected 6 months after the transplant. This receptor was identified in a human patient who received a combined kidney and bone marrow transplant. After a transplant, certain T cells may trace back to the graft donor. The DNA sequence reads TGTGCCATCAGCCGGGGATCATACGAGCAGTACTTC. Translated, it gives CAISRGSYEQYF.